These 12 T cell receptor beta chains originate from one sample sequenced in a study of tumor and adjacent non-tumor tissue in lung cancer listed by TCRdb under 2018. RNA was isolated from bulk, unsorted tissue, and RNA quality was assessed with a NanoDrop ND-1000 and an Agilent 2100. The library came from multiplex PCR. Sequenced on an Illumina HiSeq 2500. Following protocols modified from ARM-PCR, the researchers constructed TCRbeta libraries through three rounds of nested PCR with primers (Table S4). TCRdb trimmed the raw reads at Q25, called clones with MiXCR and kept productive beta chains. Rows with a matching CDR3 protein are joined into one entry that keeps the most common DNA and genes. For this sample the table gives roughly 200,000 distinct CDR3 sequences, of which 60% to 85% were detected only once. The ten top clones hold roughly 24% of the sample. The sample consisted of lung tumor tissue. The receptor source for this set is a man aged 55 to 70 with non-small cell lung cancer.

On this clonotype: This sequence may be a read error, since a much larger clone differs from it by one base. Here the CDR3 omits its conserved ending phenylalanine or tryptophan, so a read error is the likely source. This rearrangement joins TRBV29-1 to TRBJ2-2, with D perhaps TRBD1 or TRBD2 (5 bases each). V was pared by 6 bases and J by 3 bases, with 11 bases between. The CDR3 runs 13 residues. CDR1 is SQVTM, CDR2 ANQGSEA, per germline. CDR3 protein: CSVEGRYTGELFY. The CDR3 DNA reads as TGCAGCGTAGAGGGACGCTACACCGGGGAGCTGTTTTAT.

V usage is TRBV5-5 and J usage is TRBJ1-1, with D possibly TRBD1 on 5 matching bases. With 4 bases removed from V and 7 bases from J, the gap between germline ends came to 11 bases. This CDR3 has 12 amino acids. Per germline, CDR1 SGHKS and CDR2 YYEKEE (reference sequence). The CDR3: CASSKGNSEAFF. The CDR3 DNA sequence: TGTGCCAGCAGCAAGGGGAATAGTGAAGCTTTCTTT.

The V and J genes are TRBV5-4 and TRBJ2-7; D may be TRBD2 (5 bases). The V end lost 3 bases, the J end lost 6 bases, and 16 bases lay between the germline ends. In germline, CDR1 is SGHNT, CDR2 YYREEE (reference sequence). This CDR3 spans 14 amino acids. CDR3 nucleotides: TGTGCCAGCAGCTCCGGGAATAGATCGGCCGAGCAGTACTTC. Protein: CASSSGNRSAEQYF.

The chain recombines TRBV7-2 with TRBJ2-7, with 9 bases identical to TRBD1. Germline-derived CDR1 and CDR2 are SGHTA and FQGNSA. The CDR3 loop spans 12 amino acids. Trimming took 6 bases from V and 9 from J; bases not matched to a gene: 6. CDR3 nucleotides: TGTGCCAGCAGACACAGGGGGCAAATGCAGTACTTC. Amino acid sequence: CASRHRGQMQYF.

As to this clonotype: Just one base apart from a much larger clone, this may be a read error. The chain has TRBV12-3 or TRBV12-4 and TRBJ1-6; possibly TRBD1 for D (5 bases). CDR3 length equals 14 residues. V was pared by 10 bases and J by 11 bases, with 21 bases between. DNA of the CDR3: TGTGCCACCCGGGAGGGGTTGGAGAATACACCCCTCCACTTT. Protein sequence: CATREGLENTPLHF.

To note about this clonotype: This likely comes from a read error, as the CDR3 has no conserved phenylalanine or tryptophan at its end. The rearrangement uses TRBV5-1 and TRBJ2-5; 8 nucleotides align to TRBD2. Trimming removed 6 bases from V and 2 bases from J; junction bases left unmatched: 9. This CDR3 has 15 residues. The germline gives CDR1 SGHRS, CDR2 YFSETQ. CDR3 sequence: CASNSDGRGQETQYI. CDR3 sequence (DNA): TGCGCCAGCAACTCGGACGGGAGGGGTCAAGAGACCCAGTACATC.

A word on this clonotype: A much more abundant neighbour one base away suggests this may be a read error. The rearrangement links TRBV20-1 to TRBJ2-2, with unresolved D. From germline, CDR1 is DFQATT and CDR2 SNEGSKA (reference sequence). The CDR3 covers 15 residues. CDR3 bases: TGCAGTGCAAACCAAATCCAAGCGAACGCCGGGGAGCTGTTTTTT. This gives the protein CSANQIQANAGELFF.

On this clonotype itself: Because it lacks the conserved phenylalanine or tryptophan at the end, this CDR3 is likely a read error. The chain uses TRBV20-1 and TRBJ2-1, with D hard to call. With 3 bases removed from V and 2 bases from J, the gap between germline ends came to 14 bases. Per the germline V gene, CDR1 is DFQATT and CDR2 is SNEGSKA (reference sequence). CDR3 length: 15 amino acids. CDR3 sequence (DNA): TGCAGTGCTAGCTCCGCCCCGAGCCCCTACAATGAGCAGTTCTTA. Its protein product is CSASSAPSPYNEQFL.

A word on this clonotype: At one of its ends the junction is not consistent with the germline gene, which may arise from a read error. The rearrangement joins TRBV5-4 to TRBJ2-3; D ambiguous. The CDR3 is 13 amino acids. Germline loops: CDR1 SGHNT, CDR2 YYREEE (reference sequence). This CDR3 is CASSFTSQDTQYF. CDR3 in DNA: TGTGCCAGCAGCTTCACAAGTCAAGATACGCAGTACTTT.

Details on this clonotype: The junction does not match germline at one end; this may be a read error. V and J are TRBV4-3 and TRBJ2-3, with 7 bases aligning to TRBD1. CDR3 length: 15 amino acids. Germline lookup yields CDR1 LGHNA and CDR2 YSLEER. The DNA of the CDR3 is TGTGCCAGCAGCAAGGGACAGTGGCAGTCAGATACGCAGTATTTT. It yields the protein CASSKGQWQSDTQYF.

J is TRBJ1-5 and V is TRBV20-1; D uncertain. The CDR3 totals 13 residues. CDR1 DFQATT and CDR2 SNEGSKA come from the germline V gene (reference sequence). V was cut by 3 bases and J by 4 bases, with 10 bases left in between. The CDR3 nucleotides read TGCAGTGCTAGGGGTGGGCCAAATCAGCCCCAGCATTTT. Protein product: CSARGGPNQPQHF.

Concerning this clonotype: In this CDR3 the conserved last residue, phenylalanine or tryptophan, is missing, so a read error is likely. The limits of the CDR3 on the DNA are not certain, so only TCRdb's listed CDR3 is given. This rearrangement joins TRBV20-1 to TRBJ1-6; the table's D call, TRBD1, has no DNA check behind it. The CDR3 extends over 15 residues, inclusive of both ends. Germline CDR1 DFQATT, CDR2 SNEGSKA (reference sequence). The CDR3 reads CSARDTRQGDSPLHY.